This T cell receptor (beta chain) was obtained from a study of blood T cell repertoires in COVID-19. Overall study: Italy, Spain and the United States were the sources of the convalescent and acute COVID-19 samples. Nucleic acid was either cDNA or gDNA, and it came from T cells, B-cell-depleted T cells, or PBMCs.

The table lists this clone with a few counts. Profiled with immunoSEQ multiplex PCR; TCRdb holds only in-frame clones, not every one. In the table there are about 40,000 clones, about 89% of which are singletons. The CDR3 contains 13 residues. The germline V gene encodes CDR1 LNHDA and CDR2 SQIVND (reference sequence). V dropped 8 bases and J dropped 7 bases, with 17 bases sitting between them. The genes are TRBV19 and TRBJ1-2; possibly TRBD1 for D (5 bases). This TCR was recovered from a woman aged 25 to 39 in a cohort sampled during active COVID-19. Sequencing was carried out using peripheral blood. The CDR3 DNA is TGTGCCAGTGGGCGACAGTGGGCGGTTGGCTACACCTTC. Its translation: CASGRQWAVGYTF.